This paragraph reports one T cell receptor (beta chain). Its antigen remains undetermined. Qualities for individual bases were not recorded, and no much larger clone is one base off. Reading from cysteine to phenylalanine, the CDR3 counts 15 amino acids. The sequence is cut down to CDR3 DNA, 45 bases in frame from base 1. The germline V gene gives CDR1 as LGHNA and CDR2 as YNFKEQ. V gives up 3 bases and J gives up 8 bases, and the segment between their germline ends measures 17 bases. For TCR Vbeta sequencing, memory CD4+ T cells were sorted ex vivo from the peripheral blood of both healthy controls and narcolepsy patients. The source of the sample is a study of T cells in narcolepsy (dated by TCRdb to the late 2010s). Concerning the study at large: Patients with narcolepsy type 1 or type 2 (NT1, NT2) and healthy control donors were enrolled in the study. The study used TCR Vbeta sequencing to track clonotypes in blood and CSF while looking for autoreactive T cells in narcolepsy patients that target self-antigens of hypocretin neurons (hypocretin, TRIB2).

The investigation overall reported the following: Patients and controls had similar numbers of sequenced blood memory CD4+ clonotypes, with averages of some 40,000 in patients and 30,000 to 35,000 in controls. No sequences matching autoreactive T cell clones were contained in some blood memory CD4+ repertoires from patients and controls. Autoreactive clonotypes were reported to be detected serially in the blood of the same patients and of different patients, but not in the blood of healthy controls. Plots comparing CSF and blood CD4+ T cell clonotypes from the same patient highlighted HCRT-specific and TRIB2-specific autoreactive clonotypes.

Library method: the immunoSEQ multiplex PCR assay. Drawn from immuneACCESS, this table holds only the in-frame rearrangements with V and J called that TCRdb kept. Clones are partly lost; checked studies trace under half to an unresolved V gene and leave the rest unexplained. The sample table shows tens of thousands of clones, and 65% to 85% are seen once. The ten top clones hold 3.8% of the sample. This receptor was taken from a human donor in good health. Sequencing used memory (CD45RA-) CD4+ T cells from blood. The cell subset or site label of this sample denotes: memory T cells sorted ex vivo from peripheral blood. The chain is assembled from TRBV4-2 and TRBJ2-4, and TRBD1 may be the D gene, going by 6 matching bases. The CDR3 protein is CASSQEKTGLDIQYF. The DNA reads TGTGCCAGCAGCCAGGAAAAGACAGGTTTAGACATTCAGTACTTC.